This T cell receptor (beta chain) was profiled in a study of beta chain features in type 1 diabetes. The CDR3 extends over 14 amino acids. The V end was cut by 0 bases, the J end by 6 bases, with 13 bases between. Germline loops: CDR1 SGHRS, CDR2 YFSETQ. Expressed TCRB transcripts were sequenced because the entire RNA isolate underwent reverse transcription. Repertoires were generated with immunoSEQ multiplex PCR, while TCRdb's copy carries only in-frame clones and drops some. The sample shows approximately 120,000 clones, roughly 40% of them seen only once. This TCR derives from a woman aged 18-29 years in good health. The chain combines TRBV5-1 with TRBJ2-7; D not certain. The sample comprised stem cell memory CD4+ T cells from blood. The CDR3 DNA follows: TGCGCCAGCAGCTTGGACGTAGAGGTCGGCGAGCAGTACTTC. Encoded protein: CASSLDVEVGEQYF.